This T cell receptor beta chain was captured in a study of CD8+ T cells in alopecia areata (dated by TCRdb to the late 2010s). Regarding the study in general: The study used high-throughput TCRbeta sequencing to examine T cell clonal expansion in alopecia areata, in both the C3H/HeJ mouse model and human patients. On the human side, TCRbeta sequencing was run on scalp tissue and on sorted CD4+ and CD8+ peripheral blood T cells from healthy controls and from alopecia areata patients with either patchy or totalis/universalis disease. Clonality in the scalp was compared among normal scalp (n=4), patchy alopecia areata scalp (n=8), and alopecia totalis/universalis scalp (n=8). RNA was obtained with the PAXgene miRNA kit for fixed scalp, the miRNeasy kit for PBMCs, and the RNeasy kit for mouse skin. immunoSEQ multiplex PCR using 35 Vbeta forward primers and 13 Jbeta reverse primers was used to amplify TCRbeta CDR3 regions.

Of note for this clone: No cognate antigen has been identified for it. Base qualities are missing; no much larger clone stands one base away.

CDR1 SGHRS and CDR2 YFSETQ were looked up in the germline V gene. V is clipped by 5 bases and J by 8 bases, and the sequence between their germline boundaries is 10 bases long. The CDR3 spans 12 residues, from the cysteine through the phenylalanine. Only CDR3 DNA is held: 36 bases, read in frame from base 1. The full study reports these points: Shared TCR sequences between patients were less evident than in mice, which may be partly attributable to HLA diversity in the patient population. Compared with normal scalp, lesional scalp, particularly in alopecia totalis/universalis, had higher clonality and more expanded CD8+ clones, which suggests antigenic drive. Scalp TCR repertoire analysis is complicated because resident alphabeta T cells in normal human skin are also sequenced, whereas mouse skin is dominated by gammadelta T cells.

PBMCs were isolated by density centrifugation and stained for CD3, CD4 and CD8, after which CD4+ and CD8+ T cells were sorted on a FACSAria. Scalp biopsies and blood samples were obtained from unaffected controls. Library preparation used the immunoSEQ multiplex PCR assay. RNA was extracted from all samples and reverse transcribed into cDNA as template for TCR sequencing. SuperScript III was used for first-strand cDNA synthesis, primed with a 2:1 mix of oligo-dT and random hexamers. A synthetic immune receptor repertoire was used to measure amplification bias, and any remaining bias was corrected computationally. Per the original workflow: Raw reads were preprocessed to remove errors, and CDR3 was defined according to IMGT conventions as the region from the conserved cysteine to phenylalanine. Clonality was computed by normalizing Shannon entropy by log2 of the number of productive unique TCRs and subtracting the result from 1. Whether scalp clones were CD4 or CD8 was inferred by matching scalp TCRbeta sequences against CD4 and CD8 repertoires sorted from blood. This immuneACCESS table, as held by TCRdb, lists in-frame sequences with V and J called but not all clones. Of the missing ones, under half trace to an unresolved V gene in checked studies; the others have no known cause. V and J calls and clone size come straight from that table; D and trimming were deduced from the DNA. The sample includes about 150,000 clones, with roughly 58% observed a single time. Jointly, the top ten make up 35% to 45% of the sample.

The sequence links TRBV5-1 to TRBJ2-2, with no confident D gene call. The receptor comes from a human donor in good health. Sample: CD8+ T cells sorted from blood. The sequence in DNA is TGCGCCAGCAGGCATCCGACAGGGGAGCTGTTTTTT. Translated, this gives CASRHPTGELFF.